One T cell receptor beta chain is described in this entry. Antigen unknown. The data originate from a study of cytomegalovirus exposure and HLA in healthy donors. Study-level findings and limits: As a later analysis showed, several of the most significant clusters appeared to be linked to common viral pathogens. Researchers catalogued 160 or so TCR beta chains as cytomegalovirus-associated. For TCR beta chains, V- and J-gene trimming was later linked to a missense DCLRE1C variant.

CDR3 length: 13 residues. The ends were cut back, 4 bases at V and 3 bases at J, with 6 bases in the middle. Germline-derived CDR1 and CDR2 are MNHEY and SVGAGI. The study ran its PCR with 60 Vbeta and 13 Jbeta primers. Some clones are missing from TCRdb's copy, which holds only in-frame ones; the method was immunoSEQ multiplex PCR. The data hold fewer than 150,000 clones, with 82% observed a single time. V usage is TRBV6-5 and J usage is TRBJ2-2; no reliable D call. This clonotype was obtained from a male donor in good health and CMV-seronegative. Sequences were obtained from PBMCs. In DNA, the CDR3 is TGTGCCAGCAGTTTCTCCGACACCGGGGAGCTGTTTTTT. Encoded protein: CASSFSDTGELFF.